Sequencing of this T cell receptor beta chain was carried out in a study of blood T cell repertoires in COVID-19. The data were produced by immunoSEQ multiplex PCR, yet TCRdb's version contains in-frame clones alone and is incomplete. The table shows hundreds of thousands of clones, with approximately 86% occurring only once. Trimming stripped 9 bases from V and 0 bases from J, with 7 bases between. Germline CDR1 is KGHDR and CDR2 is SFDVKD. The CDR3 runs to 12 residues. V and J are TRBV24-1 and TRBJ1-2; D not resolved. The sample taken for sequencing was peripheral blood. The source is a woman between 70 and 85 years old with COVID-19, enrolled during active disease. Here the CDR3 DNA reads TGTGCCACCCCCGGGGCTAACTATGGCTACACCTTC. It translates to CATPGANYGYTF.